This TCR beta chain was profiled in a study of OX40 agonist ivuxolimab in advanced cancers. On the study more broadly: Hepatocellular carcinoma, melanoma, renal cell or head and neck cancer was diagnosed in the dose-escalation patients. Partial responses were achieved by three patients: one hepatocellular carcinoma, two cutaneous melanoma. Study findings and constraints: Partial responders treated at 0.1-3.0 mg/kg exhibited clonal expansion among the lowest measured. The study observed clonal expansion of CD4+ and CD8+ blood T cells by week 6 at 0.1 to 3.0 mg/kg.

The CDR3 is 15 residues long. Trimming stripped 3 bases from V and 3 bases from J, with 13 bases between. Germline CDR1 and CDR2: SGHVS and FNYEAQ. This clone came up once. Its antigen remains unidentified. Repertoires were generated with immunoSEQ multiplex PCR, while TCRdb's copy carries only in-frame clones and drops some. The data contain some 64,000 clones, 84% of them seen just once; the ten biggest clones take up around 9.5%. The starting material was CD4+ or CD8+ T cells sorted from blood, obtained in a trial of the OX40 agonist ivuxolimab. The sequence derives from an adult with an advanced solid tumor such as melanoma, head and neck, liver or kidney cancer. The V gene is TRBV7-6, the J gene TRBJ2-3; a weak D match, TRBD1 (6 bases). The CDR3 nucleotides are TGTGCCAGCAGCTTCACTACAGGGATAACAGATACGCAGTATTTT. It is translated as CASSFTTGITDTQYF.